Listed below are T cell receptor beta chains from one sample, sequenced in a study of shared clonotypes between healthy human individuals. The data were produced by immunoSEQ multiplex PCR, yet TCRdb's version contains in-frame clones alone and is incomplete. The sample includes approximately 2,300,000 clones, just under 95% of them seen just once. Sequenced: naive CD4+ T cells from PBMCs. The source of these receptors is a man aged 18 to 30 in good health. Some clones in this sample may be carry-over from other donors' samples. CDR3s include the opening cysteine and the closing phenylalanine or tryptophan. A D gene is named only where the DNA matches it firmly. Expanded clones are given a class, and other clones once, few, many or no size at all.

13	NA	TRBV2	NA	TRBJ1-1	CASSEEAYTGAFF	TGTGCCAGCAGTGAAGAAGCTTACACTGGAGCTTTCTTT
13	NA	TRBV5-1	NA	TRBJ2-1	CASLRDGYNEQFF	TGCGCCAGCCTCCGGGACGGATACAATGAGCAGTTCTTC
14	NA	TRBV6-1	TRBD2	TRBJ2-7	CASSDRLADYEQYF	TGTGCCAGCAGTGATAGACTAGCCGACTACGAGCAGTACTTC
14	NA	TRBV10-3	TRBD1	TRBJ2-7	CAISEGQGPYEQYF	TGTGCCATCAGTGAGGGACAGGGCCCTTACGAGCAGTACTTC
16	NA	TRBV5-1	TRBD1	TRBJ2-1	CASSFGQGASYNEQFF	TGCGCCAGCAGCTTCGGCCAGGGGGCCTCCTACAATGAGCAGTTCTTC
16	NA	TRBV18	NA	TRBJ2-2	CASSPRLSANTGELFF	TGTGCCAGCTCACCCCGACTTTCAGCAAACACCGGGGAGCTGTTTTTT
13	NA	TRBV7-3	NA	TRBJ1-1	CASSLIVNTEAFF	TGTGCCAGCAGCTTGATAGTGAACACTGAAGCTTTCTTT
12	few	TRBV15	NA	TRBJ1-1	CATSRATDEAFF	TGTGCCACCAGCAGAGCGACAGATGAAGCTTTCTTT
14	NA	TRBV7-2	NA	TRBJ2-5	CASSLGVAEETQYF	TGTGCCAGCAGCTTAGGTGTAGCGGAAGAGACCCAGTACTTC
14	NA	TRBV18	TRBD1	TRBJ2-7	CASSPQGALREQYF	TGTGCCAGCTCACCACAGGGGGCGCTGAGAGAGCAGTACTTC
11	few	TRBV10-2	NA	TRBJ1-1	CASVTNTEAFF	TGCGCCAGCGTAACAAACACTGAAGCTTTCTTT
12	NA	TRBV30	TRBD1	TRBJ1-4	CAWSPRTGSLRF	TGTGCCTGGAGCCCTAGGACAGGGTCTTTACGATTT
15	NA	TRBV7-2	NA	TRBJ2-7	CASSFTGVSSYEQYF	TGTGCCAGCAGCTTTACAGGAGTTAGCTCCTACGAGCAGTACTTC
13	NA	TRBV4-2	NA	TRBJ1-1	CASSQEHGTEAFF	TGTGCCAGCAGCCAGGAACACGGGACTGAAGCTTTCTTT
13	NA	TRBV30	NA	TRBJ1-5	CAWSTGSNQPQHF	TGTGCCTGGAGTACAGGGAGCAATCAGCCCCAGCATTTT
15	NA	TRBV5-1	NA	TRBJ2-3	CASSFGLSGSDTQYF	TGCGCCAGCAGCTTCGGGCTTAGTGGGTCAGATACGCAGTATTTT
15	NA	TRBV28	TRBD1	TRBJ2-7	CASRPYRGQFYEQYF	TGTGCCAGCAGGCCTTACAGGGGGCAGTTCTACGAGCAGTACTTC
16	NA	TRBV30	TRBD2	TRBJ2-2	CAWSVRGLAGAGELFF	TGTGCCTGGAGTGTTCGAGGACTAGCGGGAGCCGGGGAGCTGTTTTTT